The source of this T cell receptor beta chain is a study of T cell repertoires in cytomegalovirus infection. Study-wide background: CMV infection together with matching HLA type was indicated by public TCR beta signatures.

TCRdb re-analysed the reads in MiXCR, keeping a single row per CDR3 protein. The sample records around 260,000 distinct CDR3 sequences, roughly a quarter being singletons. Findings and caveats of the study: Cumulative frequency of public TCR beta families picked out carriers of CMV plus the relevant HLA.

Unmatched junction bases numbered 2, after V lost 4 bases and J lost 3 bases. This CDR3 is 13 amino acids long. CDR1 and CDR2 (germline): SGHTA, FQGNSA. In this sample, this clonotype turned up many times. The target antigen is unknown. The V and J genes are TRBV7-2 and TRBJ1-1; 7 bases align to TRBD1. The sequenced sample was PBMCs. The sequence was collected from a human donor in good health (CMV status not recorded). Some clones in this sample may be carry-over from other donors' samples. CDR3 sequence: CASSSGQDTEAFF. The CDR3 DNA reads as TGTGCCAGCAGCTCCGGACAGGACACTGAAGCTTTCTTT. Full variable domain (outside the CDR3, taken from reference TRBV7-2 and TRBJ1-1): GAGVSQSPSNKVTEKGKDVELRCDPISGHTALYWYRQSLGQGLEFLIYFQGNSAPDKSGLPSDRFSAERTGGSVSTLTIQRTQQEDSAVYLCASSSGQDTEAFFGQGTRLTVV.